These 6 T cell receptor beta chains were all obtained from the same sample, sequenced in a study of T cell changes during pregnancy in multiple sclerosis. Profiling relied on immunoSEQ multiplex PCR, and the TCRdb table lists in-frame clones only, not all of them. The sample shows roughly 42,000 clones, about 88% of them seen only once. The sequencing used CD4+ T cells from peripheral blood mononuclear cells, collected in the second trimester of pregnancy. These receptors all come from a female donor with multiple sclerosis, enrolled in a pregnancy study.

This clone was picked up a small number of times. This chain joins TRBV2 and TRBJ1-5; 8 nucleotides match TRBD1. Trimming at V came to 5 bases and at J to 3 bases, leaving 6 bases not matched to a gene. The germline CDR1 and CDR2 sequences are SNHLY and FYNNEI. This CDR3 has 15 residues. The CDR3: CASSQGQAHNQPQHF. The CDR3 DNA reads TGTGCCAGCAGTCAGGGACAGGCCCACAATCAGCCCCAGCATTTT.

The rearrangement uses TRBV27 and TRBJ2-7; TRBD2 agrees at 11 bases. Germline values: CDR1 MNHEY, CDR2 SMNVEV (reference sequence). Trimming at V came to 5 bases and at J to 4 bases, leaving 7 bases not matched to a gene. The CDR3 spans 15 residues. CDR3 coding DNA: TGTGCCAGCAGTGGGGGGACTAGCGGCAGTTACGAGCAGTACTTC. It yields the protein CASSGGTSGSYEQYF.

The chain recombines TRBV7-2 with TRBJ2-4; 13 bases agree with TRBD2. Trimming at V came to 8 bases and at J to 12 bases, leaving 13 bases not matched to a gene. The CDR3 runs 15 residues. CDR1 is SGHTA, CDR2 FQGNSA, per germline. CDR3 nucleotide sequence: TGTGCCAGCGTAGCCTCGGGACTAGCGGGATCGGGTCAGTACTTC. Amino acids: CASVASGLAGSGQYF.

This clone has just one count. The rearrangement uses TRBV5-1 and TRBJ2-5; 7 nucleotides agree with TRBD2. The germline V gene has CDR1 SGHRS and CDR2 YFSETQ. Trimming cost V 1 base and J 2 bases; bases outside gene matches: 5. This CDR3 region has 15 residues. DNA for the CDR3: TGCGCCAGCAGCTTGTTTGGGGGGGGTCAAGAGACCCAGTACTTC. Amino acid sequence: CASSLFGGGQETQYF.

CDR3 DNA sequence: TGTGCCAGCAGTTTACTAGCGGGAGGGGAAACCCAGTACTTC. Its protein is CASSLLAGGETQYF. The chain combines TRBV27 with TRBJ2-5, with 12 bases identical to TRBD2. CDR1 is MNHEY, CDR2 SMNVEV, per germline (reference sequence). The CDR3 is 14 residues long. Unmatched junction bases numbered 3, after V lost 2 bases and J lost 8 bases.

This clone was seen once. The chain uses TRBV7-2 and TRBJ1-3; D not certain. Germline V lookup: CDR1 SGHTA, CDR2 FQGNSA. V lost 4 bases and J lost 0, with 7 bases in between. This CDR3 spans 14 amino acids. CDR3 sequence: CASSSTASGNTIYF. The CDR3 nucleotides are TGTGCCAGCAGCTCTACAGCCTCTGGAAACACCATATATTTT.